One sample yielded the 10 T cell receptor beta chains listed below, sequenced in a study of beta chain features in type 1 diabetes. Notes on the study in general: People with Type 1 diabetes carried modestly yet significantly shorter TCRB CDR3s in all four CD4+ subsets.

For these TCRs, the target antigens are not known. Since all of the isolated RNA was reverse transcribed, expressed TCRB transcripts were what got sequenced. Data came from immunoSEQ multiplex PCR; TCRdb stores just in-frame clones and leaves some out. The repertoire holds about 650,000 clones, with around 12% as singletons. Material: naive CD4+ T cells from blood. These receptors all stem from a young man with type 1 diabetes.

This chain links TRBV7-2 with TRBJ2-5; perhaps TRBD1 as D (6 bases). Germline V gene data show CDR1 as SGHTA and CDR2 as FQGNSA. The V gene lost 4 bases and the J gene lost 5 bases, with 11 bases spanning the gap. The CDR3 runs 13 residues. CDR3 residues: CASSYQGRETQYF. CDR3 nucleotide sequence: TGTGCCAGCAGCTATCAGGGGCGGGAGACCCAGTACTTC.

In its sample, this clone was seen a few times. The chain uses TRBV6-5 and TRBJ2-7; weak D call: TRBD1 (6 bases). V shed 0 bases and J shed 2 bases, with 11 bases lying between them. Germline V gives CDR1 MNHEY, CDR2 SVGAGI. The CDR3 extends over 15 amino acids. The CDR3 is CASSYSLGHPYEQYF. DNA for the CDR3: TGTGCCAGCAGTTACTCATTGGGACACCCCTACGAGCAGTACTTC.

This clone turned up a few times. V is TRBV23-1 and J is TRBJ1-2; D possibly corresponds to TRBD1 (5 bases). TRBV23-1 is assigned to the ORF class and has an uncertain function. This CDR3 is 15 amino acids long. The V end was cut by 2 bases, the J end by 2 bases, with 12 bases between. The CDR3 spells CASSQRGSRNYGYTF. Written as DNA, the CDR3 is TGCGCCAGCAGTCAACGGGGGTCCCGAAACTATGGCTACACCTTC.

This clone was seen a few times. The gene calls are TRBV30 and TRBJ1-2; D ambiguous. V lost 1 base, J lost 7 bases, and 10 bases lay in between. Germline values: CDR1 GTSNPN, CDR2 SVGIG (reference sequence). The CDR3 runs 12 residues. The CDR3 bases are TGTGCCTGGAGTGGGTATTTAGGTGGCTACACCTTC. It translates to CAWSGYLGGYTF.

The chain is built from TRBV7-2 and TRBJ2-1; TRBD2 aligns across 10 bases. From germline, CDR1 is SGHTA and CDR2 FQGNSA. The CDR3 extends over 13 amino acids. The V segment lost 2 bases and the J segment 12 bases; nucleotides outside the gene matches: 4. CDR3 nucleotide sequence: TGTGCCAGCAGCTTACTAGCGGGGGAGCTGCAGTTCTTC. Its translation: CASSLLAGELQFF.

This clone has only a few counts. The V gene is TRBV11-3, the J gene TRBJ2-4, with a tentative D call TRBD2 (7 bases). The germline gives CDR1 SGHNT, CDR2 YENEEA. This CDR3 is built from 16 residues. Trimming pared 1 base from V and 1 base from J, leaving 11 bases between. The CDR3 nucleotides read TGTGCCAGCAGCTTAGCGGGGGGCGCGGCCAAAAACATTCAGTACTTC. Amino acid sequence: CASSLAGGAAKNIQYF.

In this sample, this clone turned up a few times. The chain carries TRBV7-2 and TRBJ2-1; possible D gene TRBD1, 6 bases. The CDR3 spans 15 residues. CDR1 is SGHTA, CDR2 FQGNSA, per germline. V was clipped by 5 bases and J by 0 bases, with 11 bases between them. As DNA, the CDR3 is TGTGCCAGCAGCCGGACAGCGAGCTCCTACAATGAGCAGTTCTTC. Translated, it gives CASSRTASSYNEQFF.

In its sample, this clone was seen a few times. The rearrangement uses TRBV18 and TRBJ1-2; 7 bases line up with TRBD1. From germline, CDR1 is KGHSH and CDR2 LQKENI. V lost 2 bases to trimming and J lost 0 bases; unmatched junction nucleotides: 3. The CDR3 spans 15 residues. The CDR3 sequence: CASSPRDSPNYGYTF. The DNA for the CDR3 is TGTGCCAGCTCACCAAGGGACAGTCCTAACTATGGCTACACCTTC.

To note about this clone: Different DNA sequences within this sample yield the same CDR3. The genes are TRBV6-1 and TRBJ1-5; 7 nucleotides line up with TRBD1. CDR1 is MNHNS, CDR2 SASEGT, per germline. The V and J ends lost 4 bases and 5 bases, in that order; junction bases with no gene match: 2. The CDR3 runs 13 residues. This CDR3 is CASSGTGDQPQHF. CDR3 DNA sequence: TGTGCCAGCAGTGGGACAGGAGATCAGCCCCAGCATTTT.

The rearrangement links TRBV10-3 to TRBJ1-2; D is perhaps TRBD1 (5 bases). Germline-derived CDR1 and CDR2 are ENHRY and SYGVKD. V dropped 8 bases and J dropped 0 bases, with 28 bases sitting between them. The CDR3 extends over 19 amino acids. This chain's CDR3 is CAIHEPSGDSPKANYGYTF. In DNA form, the CDR3 reads TGTGCCATCCATGAGCCGTCCGGAGACAGCCCTAAAGCTAACTATGGCTACACCTTC.